This section outlines one T cell receptor (beta chain) sequence together with its context. Each patient presented with locally advanced or metastatic urothelial carcinoma. This sample was taken from a study of PD-L1 blockade in urothelial cancer. Sequencing used immunoSEQ multiplex PCR; TCRdb keeps in-frame clones, though not all of them. The table includes about 42,000 clones, 81% detected once. Trimming took 2 bases from V and 4 from J, leaving 15 bases between them. The CDR3 is 15 amino acids. Germline V gene data show CDR1 as MNHNS and CDR2 as SASEGT. The sequencing used PBMCs, collected around atezolizumab (anti-PD-L1) treatment. The chain combines TRBV6-1 with TRBJ2-7; perhaps TRBD2 as D (5 bases). This receptor was identified in a man in his 70s with urothelial cancer. In DNA, the CDR3 is TGTGCCAGCAGTGAATCTAGCCTACAATTGTACGAGCAGTACTTC. Translation gives CASSESSLQLYEQYF.